Listed here is a single T cell receptor (beta chain). Looked up from germline, CDR1 is SGHRS and CDR2 is YFSETQ. Trimming removed 3 bases at V and 7 bases at J, with 19 bases between. This CDR3 comprises 15 residues. TCR beta chains were sequenced at survey level with immunoSEQ. Profiled with immunoSEQ multiplex PCR; TCRdb holds only in-frame clones, not every one. In the table there are some 70,000 clones, around 93% of which are singletons. The V gene is TRBV5-1, the J gene TRBJ1-2; tentatively, D is TRBD1 (5 bases). Sequencing was performed on PBMCs. The source is a man between 40 and 49 years old with rheumatoid arthritis. The CDR3 DNA follows: TGCGCCAGCAGCTCGTCTCCGGGACGGACGGGTGGCTACACCTTC. It codes for CASSSSPGRTGGYTF. The full variable domain, rest sourced from reference TRBV5-1 and TRBJ1-2, is KAGVTQTPRYLIKTRGQQVTLSCSPISGHRSVSWYQQTPGQGLQFLFEYFSETQRNKGNFPGRFSGRQFSNSRSEMNVSTLELGDSALYLCASSSSPGRTGGYTFGSGTRLTVV.